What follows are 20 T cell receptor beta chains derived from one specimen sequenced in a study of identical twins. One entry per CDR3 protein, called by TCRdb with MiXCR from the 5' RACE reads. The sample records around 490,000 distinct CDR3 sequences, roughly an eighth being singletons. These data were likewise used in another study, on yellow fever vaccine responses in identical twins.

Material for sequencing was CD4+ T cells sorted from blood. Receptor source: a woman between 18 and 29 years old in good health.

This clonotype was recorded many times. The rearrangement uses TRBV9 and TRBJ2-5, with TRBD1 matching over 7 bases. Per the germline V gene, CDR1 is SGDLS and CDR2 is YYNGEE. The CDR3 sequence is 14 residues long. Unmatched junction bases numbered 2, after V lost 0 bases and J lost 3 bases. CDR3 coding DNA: TGTGCCAGCAGCGTAGGGACAGGAAAAGAGACCCAGTACTTC. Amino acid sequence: CASSVGTGKETQYF. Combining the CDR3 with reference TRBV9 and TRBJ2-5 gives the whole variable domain DSGVTQTPKHLITATGQRVTLRCSPRSGDLSVYWYQQSLDQGLQFLIQYYNGEERAKGNILERFSAQQFPDLHSELNLSSLELGDSALYFCASSVGTGKETQYFGPGTRLLVL.

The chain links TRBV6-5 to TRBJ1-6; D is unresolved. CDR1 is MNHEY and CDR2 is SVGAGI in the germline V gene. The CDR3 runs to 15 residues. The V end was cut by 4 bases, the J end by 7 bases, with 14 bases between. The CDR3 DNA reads TGTGCCAGCAGTTCCTCCGGGCTTGGGAATTCACCCCTCCACTTT. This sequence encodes CASSSSGLGNSPLHF.

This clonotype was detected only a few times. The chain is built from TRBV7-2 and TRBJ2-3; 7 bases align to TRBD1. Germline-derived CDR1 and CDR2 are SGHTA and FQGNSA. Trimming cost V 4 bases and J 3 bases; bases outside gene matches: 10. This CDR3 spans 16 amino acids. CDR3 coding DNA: TGTGCCAGCAGCTCTAATGGTCGGGGACAGACAGATACGCAGTATTTT. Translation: CASSSNGRGQTDTQYF. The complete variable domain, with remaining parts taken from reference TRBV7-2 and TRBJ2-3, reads GAGVSQSPSNKVTEKGKDVELRCDPISGHTALYWYRQSLGQGLEFLIYFQGNSAPDKSGLPSDRFSAERTGGSVSTLTIQRTQQEDSAVYLCASSSNGRGQTDTQYFGPGTRLTVL.

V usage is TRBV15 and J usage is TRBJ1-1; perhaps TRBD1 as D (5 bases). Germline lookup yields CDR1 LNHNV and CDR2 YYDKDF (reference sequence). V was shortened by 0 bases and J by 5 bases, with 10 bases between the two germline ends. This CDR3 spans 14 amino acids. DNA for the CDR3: TGTGCCACCAGCAGAGATAAGGGGACGACTGAAGCTTTCTTT. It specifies CATSRDKGTTEAFF.

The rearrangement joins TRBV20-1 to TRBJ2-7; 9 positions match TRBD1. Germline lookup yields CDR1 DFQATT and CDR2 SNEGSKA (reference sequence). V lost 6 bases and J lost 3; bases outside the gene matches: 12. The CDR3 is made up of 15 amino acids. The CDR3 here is CSAKKPMGQGYEQYF. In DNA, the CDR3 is TGCAGTGCCAAAAAACCTATGGGACAGGGCTACGAGCAGTACTTC.

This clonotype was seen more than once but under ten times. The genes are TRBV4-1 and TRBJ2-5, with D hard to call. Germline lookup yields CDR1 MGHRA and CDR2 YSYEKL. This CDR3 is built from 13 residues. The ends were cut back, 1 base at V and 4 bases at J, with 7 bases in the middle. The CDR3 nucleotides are TGCGCCAGCAGCCAAGGGGATCGAGAGACCCAGTACTTC. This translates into CASSQGDRETQYF.

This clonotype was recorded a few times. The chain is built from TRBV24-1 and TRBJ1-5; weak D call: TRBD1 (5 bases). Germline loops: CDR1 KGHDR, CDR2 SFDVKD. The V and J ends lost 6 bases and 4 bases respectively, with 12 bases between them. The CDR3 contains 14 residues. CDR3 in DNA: TGTGCCACCAGTAGCCAGGGAGTTAATCAGCCCCAGCATTTT. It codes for CATSSQGVNQPQHF.

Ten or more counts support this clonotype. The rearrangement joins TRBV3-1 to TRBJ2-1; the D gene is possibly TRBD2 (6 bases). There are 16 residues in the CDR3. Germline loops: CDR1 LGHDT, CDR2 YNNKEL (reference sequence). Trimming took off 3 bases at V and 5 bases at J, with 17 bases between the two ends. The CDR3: CASSQTGGKWDNEQFF. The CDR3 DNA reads TGTGCCAGCAGCCAGACCGGAGGGAAGTGGGACAATGAGCAGTTCTTC.

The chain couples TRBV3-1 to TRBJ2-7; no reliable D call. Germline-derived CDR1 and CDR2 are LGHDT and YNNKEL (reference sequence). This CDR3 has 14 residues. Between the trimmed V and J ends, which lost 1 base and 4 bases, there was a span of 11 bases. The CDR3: CASSQGGYRYEQYF. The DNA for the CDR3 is TGTGCCAGCAGCCAAGGGGGATATAGGTACGAGCAGTACTTC.

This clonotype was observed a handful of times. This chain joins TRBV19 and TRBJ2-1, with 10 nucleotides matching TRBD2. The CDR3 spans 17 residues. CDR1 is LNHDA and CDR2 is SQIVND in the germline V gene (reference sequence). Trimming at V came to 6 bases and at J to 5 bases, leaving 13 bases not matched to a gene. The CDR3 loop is CASSRGQRGGFDNEQFF. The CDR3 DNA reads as TGTGCCAGTAGCAGGGGGCAGCGGGGGGGCTTCGACAATGAGCAGTTCTTC.

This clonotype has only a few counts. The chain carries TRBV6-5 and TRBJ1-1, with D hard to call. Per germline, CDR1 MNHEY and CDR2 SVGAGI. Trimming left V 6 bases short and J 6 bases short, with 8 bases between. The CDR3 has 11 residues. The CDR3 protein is CASRDYSEAFF. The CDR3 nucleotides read TGTGCCAGCAGGGACTACTCTGAAGCTTTCTTT.

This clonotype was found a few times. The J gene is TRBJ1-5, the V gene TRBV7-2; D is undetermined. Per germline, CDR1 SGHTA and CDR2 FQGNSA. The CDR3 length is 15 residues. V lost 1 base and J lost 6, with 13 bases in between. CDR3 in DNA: TGTGCCAGCAGCTTAGGCCAGGCCGAGATTCAGCCCCAGCATTTT. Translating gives CASSLGQAEIQPQHF. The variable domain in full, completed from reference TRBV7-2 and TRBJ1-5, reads GAGVSQSPSNKVTEKGKDVELRCDPISGHTALYWYRQSLGQGLEFLIYFQGNSAPDKSGLPSDRFSAERTGGSVSTLTIQRTQQEDSAVYLCASSLGQAEIQPQHFGDGTRLSIL.

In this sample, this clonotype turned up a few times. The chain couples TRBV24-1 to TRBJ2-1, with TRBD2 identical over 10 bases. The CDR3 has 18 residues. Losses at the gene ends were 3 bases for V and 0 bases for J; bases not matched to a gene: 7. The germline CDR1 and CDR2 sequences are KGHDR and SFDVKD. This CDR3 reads CATSDPSGGPSSYNEQFF. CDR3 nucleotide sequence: TGTGCCACCAGTGATCCTAGCGGGGGCCCGAGCTCCTACAATGAGCAGTTCTTC.

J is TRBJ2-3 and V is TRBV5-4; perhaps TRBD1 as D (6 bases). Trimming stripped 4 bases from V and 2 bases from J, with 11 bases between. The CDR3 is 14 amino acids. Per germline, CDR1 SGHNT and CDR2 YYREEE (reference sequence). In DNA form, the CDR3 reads TGTGCCAGCAGCCAGGGGACGGCCACAGATACGCAGTATTTT. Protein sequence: CASSQGTATDTQYF.

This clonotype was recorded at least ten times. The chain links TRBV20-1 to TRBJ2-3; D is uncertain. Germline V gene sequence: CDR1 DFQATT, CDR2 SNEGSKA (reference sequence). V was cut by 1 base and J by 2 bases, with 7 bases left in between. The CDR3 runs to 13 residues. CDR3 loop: CSARALNTDTQYF. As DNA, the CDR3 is TGCAGTGCTAGAGCCCTGAACACAGATACGCAGTATTTT.

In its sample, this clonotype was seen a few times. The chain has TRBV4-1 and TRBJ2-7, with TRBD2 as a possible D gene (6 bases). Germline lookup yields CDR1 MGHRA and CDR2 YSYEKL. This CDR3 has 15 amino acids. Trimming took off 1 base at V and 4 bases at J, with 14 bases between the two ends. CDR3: CASSQVLAPFYEQYF. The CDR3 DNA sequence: TGCGCCAGCAGCCAAGTACTAGCTCCCTTTTACGAGCAGTACTTC.

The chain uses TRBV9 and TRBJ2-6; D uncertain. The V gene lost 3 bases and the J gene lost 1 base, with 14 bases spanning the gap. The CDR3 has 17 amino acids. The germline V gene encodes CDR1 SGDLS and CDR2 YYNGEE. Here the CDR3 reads CASSGRRGGSGANVLTF. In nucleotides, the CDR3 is TGTGCCAGCAGCGGGCGGCGAGGTGGGTCTGGGGCCAACGTCCTGACTTTC.

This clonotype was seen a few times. CDR3 loop: CSVGGTSGKTDTQYF. The CDR3 DNA is TGCAGCGTTGGGGGGACTAGCGGGAAGACAGATACGCAGTATTTT. The rearrangement uses TRBV29-1 and TRBJ2-3; 13 bases fit TRBD2. Germline V gives CDR1 SQVTM, CDR2 ANQGSEA. J was trimmed by 3 bases and V by 4 bases; bases with no gene match: 4. This CDR3 comprises 15 residues.

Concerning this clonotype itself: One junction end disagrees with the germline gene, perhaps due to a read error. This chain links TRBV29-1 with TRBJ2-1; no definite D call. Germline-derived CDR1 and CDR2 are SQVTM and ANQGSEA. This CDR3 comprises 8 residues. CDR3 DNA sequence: TGCAGCGTTGAAGAGGGCAGCTTC. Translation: CSVEEGSF.

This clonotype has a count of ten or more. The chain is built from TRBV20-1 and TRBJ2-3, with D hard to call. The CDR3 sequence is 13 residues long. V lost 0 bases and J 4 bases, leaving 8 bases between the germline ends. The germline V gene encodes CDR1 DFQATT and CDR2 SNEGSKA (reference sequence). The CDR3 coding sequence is TGCAGTGCTAGAGAAATCCCCGCAGATACGCAGTATTTT. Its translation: CSAREIPADTQYF.